The 10 T cell receptor beta chains given below trace back to one sample, sequenced in a study of blood T cell repertoires in COVID-19. Some clones are missing from TCRdb's copy, which holds only in-frame ones; the method was immunoSEQ multiplex PCR. Of about 200,000 clones listed, approximately 86% are singletons. The sequencing input was PBMCs or T cells enriched from blood (not recorded which). The receptors originated from a woman in her thirties or forties with acute COVID-19.

This chain connects TRBV7-2 to TRBJ2-7; D gene ambiguous. The CDR3 spans 14 residues. Germline lookup yields CDR1 SGHTA and CDR2 FQGNSA. V was cut by 3 bases and J by 1 base, with 10 bases left in between. This CDR3 is CASSFGFSSYEQYF. CDR3 in DNA: TGTGCCAGCAGCTTCGGGTTCAGTTCCTACGAGCAGTACTTC.

V usage is TRBV4-1 and J usage is TRBJ2-3, with TRBD1 matching 7 bases. The V segment lost 3 bases and the J segment 1 base; nucleotides outside the gene matches: 19. This CDR3 has 20 residues. The germline V gene encodes CDR1 MGHRA and CDR2 YSYEKL. The CDR3 region is CASSHKRGRPEPGGTDTQYF. CDR3 in DNA: TGCGCCAGCAGCCACAAAAGGGGGCGCCCCGAACCAGGGGGCACAGATACGCAGTATTTT.

The chain carries TRBV7-2 and TRBJ2-4, with TRBD2 matching 16 bases. Germline V gives CDR1 SGHTA, CDR2 FQGNSA. The CDR3 extends over 16 amino acids. Losses at the gene ends were 3 bases for V and 9 bases for J; bases not matched to a gene: 5. CDR3 loop: CASSFGTSGREGIQYF. Here the CDR3 DNA reads TGTGCCAGCAGCTTCGGGACTAGCGGGAGGGAGGGCATTCAGTACTTC.

The gene calls are TRBV6-2 or TRBV6-3 and TRBJ2-3, with D unresolved. Deletions cut 6 bases from V and 7 bases from J, with 8 bases between. Germline lookup yields CDR1 MNHEY and CDR2 SVGEGT. The CDR3 runs 11 residues. CDR3 amino acids: CASSPSNTQYF. The CDR3 coding sequence is TGTGCCAGCAGCCCATCCAATACGCAGTATTTT.

Concerning this clone: Additional DNA sequences in this sample encode the identical CDR3. V gene TRBV14 combines with J gene TRBJ2-7; 8 bases are a match to TRBD2. The CDR3 loop spans 14 amino acids. V shed 2 bases, J shed 1 base, and the junction held 1 base outside the gene matches. Germline assignment: CDR1 SGHDN and CDR2 FVKESK. The CDR3 loop is CASSQTSGSYEQYF. CDR3 DNA sequence: TGTGCCAGCAGCCAAACTAGCGGTTCCTACGAGCAGTACTTC.

The chain recombines TRBV4-2 with TRBJ2-2, with TRBD2 matching over 11 bases. Germline CDR1 and CDR2: LGHNA and YNFKEQ. The CDR3 totals 15 residues. After removal of 2 bases from V and 6 bases from J, the junction contained 2 bases not matched to a gene. CDR3 region: CASSQLSGRAGELFF. CDR3 DNA: TGTGCCAGCAGCCAACTTAGCGGGAGGGCCGGGGAGCTGTTTTTT.

This clone was seen just once. The genes are TRBV5-1 and TRBJ2-5; D call uncertain. Trimming stripped 0 bases from V and 4 bases from J, with 7 bases between. This CDR3 region has 13 residues. Germline V gene data show CDR1 as SGHRS and CDR2 as YFSETQ. CDR3 sequence (DNA): TGCGCCAGCAGCTTGGTGGTAGCAGAGACCCAGTACTTC. It encodes CASSLVVAETQYF.

The rearrangement links TRBV10-3 to TRBJ2-3; TRBD2 aligns across 14 bases. V lost 4 bases and J lost 4; bases outside the gene matches: 7. The germline gives CDR1 ENHRY, CDR2 SYGVKD. This CDR3 has 17 amino acids. For the CDR3, the DNA is TGTGCCATCAGTGCCATGGGACTAGCGGGAGAGTCAGATACGCAGTATTTT. The encoded protein is CAISAMGLAGESDTQYF.

The rearrangement joins TRBV2 to TRBJ2-1, with TRBD2 as a possible D gene (6 bases). Germline V gives CDR1 SNHLY, CDR2 FYNNEI. The V gene lost 6 bases and the J gene lost 7 bases, with 13 bases spanning the gap. The length of the CDR3 is 13 residues. DNA for the CDR3: TGTGCCAGCAGCGACTGGGCGGGGAATGAGCAGTTCTTC. Residues: CASSDWAGNEQFF. The full variable domain, its missing parts supplied by reference TRBV2 and TRBJ2-1, is EPEVTQTPSHQVTQMGQEVILRCVPISNHLYFYWYRQILGQKVEFLVSFYNNEISEKSEIFDDQFSVERPDGSNFTLKIRSTKLEDSAMYFCASSDWAGNEQFFGPGTRLTVL.

This clone was observed a handful of times. Other DNA sequences of this sample code for an identical CDR3. The V call is TRBV5-1, the J call TRBJ2-7; 8 bases fit TRBD2. With 0 bases clipped from V and 2 bases from J, the junction kept 4 bases outside the gene matches. The germline gives CDR1 SGHRS, CDR2 YFSETQ. CDR3 length: 15 residues. Here the CDR3 DNA reads TGCGCCAGCAGCTTGGCTAGCGGGTTGACCTACGAGCAGTACTTC. Amino acids: CASSLASGLTYEQYF. Using reference TRBV5-1 and TRBJ2-7 for the parts outside the CDR3, the full variable domain is KAGVTQTPRYLIKTRGQQVTLSCSPISGHRSVSWYQQTPGQGLQFLFEYFSETQRNKGNFPGRFSGRQFSNSRSEMNVSTLELGDSALYLCASSLASGLTYEQYFGPGTRLTVT.